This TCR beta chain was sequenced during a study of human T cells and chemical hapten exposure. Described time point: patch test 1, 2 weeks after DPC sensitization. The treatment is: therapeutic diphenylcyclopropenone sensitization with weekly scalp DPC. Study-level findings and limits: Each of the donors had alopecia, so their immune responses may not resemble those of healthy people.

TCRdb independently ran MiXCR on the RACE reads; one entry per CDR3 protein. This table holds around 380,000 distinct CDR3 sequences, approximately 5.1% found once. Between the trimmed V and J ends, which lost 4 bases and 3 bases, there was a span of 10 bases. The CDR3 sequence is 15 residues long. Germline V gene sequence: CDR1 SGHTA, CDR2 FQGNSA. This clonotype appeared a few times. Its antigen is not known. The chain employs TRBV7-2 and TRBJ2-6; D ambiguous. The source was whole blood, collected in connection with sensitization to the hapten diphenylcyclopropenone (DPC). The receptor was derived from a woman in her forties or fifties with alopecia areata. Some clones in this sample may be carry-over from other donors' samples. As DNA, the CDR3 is TGTGCCAGCAGCTCCGGTCTGGGTGGGGCCAACGTCCTGACTTTC. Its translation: CASSSGLGGANVLTF.